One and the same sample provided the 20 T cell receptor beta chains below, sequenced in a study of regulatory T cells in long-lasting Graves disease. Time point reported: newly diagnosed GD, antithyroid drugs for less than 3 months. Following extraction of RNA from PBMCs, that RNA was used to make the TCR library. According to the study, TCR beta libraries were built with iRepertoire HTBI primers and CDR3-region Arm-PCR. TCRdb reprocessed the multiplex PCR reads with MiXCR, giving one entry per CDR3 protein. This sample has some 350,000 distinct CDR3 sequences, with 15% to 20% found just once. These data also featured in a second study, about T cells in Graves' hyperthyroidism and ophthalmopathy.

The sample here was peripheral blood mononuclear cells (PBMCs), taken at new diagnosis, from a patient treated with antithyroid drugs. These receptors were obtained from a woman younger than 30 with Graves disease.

CDR3 coding DNA: TGTGCCAGCAGCTTTTCGCGGGAGCGACCGGATACGCAGTATTTT. As protein: CASSFSRERPDTQYF. The rearrangement joins TRBV11-1 to TRBJ2-3, with 7 bases matching TRBD2. Germline V CDR1 and CDR2: SGHAT, FQDESV (reference sequence). V trimming: 3 bases; J trimming: 6 bases; junction bases outside the gene matches: 9. The CDR3 runs 15 residues.

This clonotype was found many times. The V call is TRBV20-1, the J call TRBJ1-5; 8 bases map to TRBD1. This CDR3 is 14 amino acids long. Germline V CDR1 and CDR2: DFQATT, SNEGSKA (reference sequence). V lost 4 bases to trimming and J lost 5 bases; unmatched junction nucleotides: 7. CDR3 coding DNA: TGCAGTGCTAAGCGACAGGGGAGAGATCAGCCCCAGCATTTT. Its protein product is CSAKRQGRDQPQHF.

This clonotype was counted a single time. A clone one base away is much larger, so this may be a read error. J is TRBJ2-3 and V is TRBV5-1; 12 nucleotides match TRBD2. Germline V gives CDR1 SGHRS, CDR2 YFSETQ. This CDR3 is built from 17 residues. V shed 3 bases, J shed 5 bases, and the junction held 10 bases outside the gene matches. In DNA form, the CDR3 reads TGCGCCAGCAGCTACGAAACCCCGGGACTAGCGGGAGATACGCAGTATTTT. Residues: CASSYETPGLAGDTQYF.

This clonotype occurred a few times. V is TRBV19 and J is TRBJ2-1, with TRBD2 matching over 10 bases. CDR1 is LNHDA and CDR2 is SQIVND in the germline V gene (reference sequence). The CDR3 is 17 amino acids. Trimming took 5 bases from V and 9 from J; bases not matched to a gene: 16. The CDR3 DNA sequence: TGTGCCAGTAGTTATCCTAGCGGGAGAGGGATCTTGAGTGAGCAGTTCTTC. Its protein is CASSYPSGRGILSEQFF.

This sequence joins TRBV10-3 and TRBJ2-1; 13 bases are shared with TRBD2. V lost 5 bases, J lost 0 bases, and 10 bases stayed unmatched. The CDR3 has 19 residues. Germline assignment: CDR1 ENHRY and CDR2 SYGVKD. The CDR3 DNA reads TGTGCCATCAGTCTGACAGGACTAGCGGGAGTAAGCTCCTACAATGAGCAGTTCTTC. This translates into CAISLTGLAGVSSYNEQFF.

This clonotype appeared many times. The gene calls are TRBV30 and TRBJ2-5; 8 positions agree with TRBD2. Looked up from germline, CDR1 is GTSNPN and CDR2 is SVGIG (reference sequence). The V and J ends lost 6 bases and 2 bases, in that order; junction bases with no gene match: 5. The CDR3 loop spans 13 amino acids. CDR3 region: CACTGGGQETQYF. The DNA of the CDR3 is TGTGCCTGTACGGGGGGGGGGCAAGAGACCCAGTACTTC.

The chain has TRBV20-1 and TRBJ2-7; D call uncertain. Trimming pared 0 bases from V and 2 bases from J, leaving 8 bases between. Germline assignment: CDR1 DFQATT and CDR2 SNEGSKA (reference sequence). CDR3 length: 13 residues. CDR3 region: CSAREIATYEQYF. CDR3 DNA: TGCAGTGCTAGAGAAATAGCTACCTACGAGCAGTACTTC.

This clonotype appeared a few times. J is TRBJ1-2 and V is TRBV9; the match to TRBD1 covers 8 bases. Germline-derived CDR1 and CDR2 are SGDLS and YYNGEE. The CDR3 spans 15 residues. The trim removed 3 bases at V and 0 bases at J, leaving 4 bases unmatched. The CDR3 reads CASSAQGVANYGYTF. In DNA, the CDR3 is TGTGCCAGCAGCGCACAGGGGGTAGCTAACTATGGCTACACCTTC.

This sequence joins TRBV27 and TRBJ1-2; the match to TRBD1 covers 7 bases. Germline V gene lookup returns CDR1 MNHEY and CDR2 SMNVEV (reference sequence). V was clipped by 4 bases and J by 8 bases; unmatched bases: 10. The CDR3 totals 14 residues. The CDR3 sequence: CASSSSDRAAGYTF. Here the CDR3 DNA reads TGTGCCAGCAGTTCATCCGACAGGGCAGCCGGCTACACCTTC.

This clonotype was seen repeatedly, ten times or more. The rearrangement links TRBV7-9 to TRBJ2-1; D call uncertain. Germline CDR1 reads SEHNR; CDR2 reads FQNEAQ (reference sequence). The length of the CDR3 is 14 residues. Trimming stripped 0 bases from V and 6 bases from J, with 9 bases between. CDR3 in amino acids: CASSLAGRINEQFF. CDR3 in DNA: TGTGCCAGCAGCTTAGCGGGAAGAATCAATGAGCAGTTCTTC.

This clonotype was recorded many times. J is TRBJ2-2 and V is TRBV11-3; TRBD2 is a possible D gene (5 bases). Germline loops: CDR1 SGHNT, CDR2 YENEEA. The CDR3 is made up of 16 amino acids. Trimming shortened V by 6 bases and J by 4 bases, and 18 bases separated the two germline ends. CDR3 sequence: CASSQLGRRGTGELFF. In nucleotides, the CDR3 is TGTGCCAGCAGTCAACTAGGCCGTCGCGGCACCGGGGAGCTGTTTTTT.

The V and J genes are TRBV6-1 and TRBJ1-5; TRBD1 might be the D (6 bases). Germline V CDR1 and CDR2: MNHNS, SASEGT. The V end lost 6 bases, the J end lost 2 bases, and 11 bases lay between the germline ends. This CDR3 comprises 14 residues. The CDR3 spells CASSNRDGNQPQHF. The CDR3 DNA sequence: TGTGCCAGCAGCAACAGGGACGGCAATCAGCCCCAGCATTTT.

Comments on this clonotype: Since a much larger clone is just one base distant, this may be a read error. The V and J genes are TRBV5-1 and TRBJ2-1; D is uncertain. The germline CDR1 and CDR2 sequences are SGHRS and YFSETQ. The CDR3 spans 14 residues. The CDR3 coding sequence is TGCGCCAACAGCTTGGGGTCGGCGAAGAATGAGCAGTTCTTC. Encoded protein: CANSLGSAKNEQFF.

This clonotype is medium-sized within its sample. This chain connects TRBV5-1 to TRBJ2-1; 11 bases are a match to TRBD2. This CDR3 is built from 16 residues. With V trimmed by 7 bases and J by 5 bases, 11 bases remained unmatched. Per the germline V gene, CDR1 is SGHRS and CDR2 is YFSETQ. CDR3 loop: CASGLAGGPLDNEQFF. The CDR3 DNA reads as TGCGCCAGCGGCCTAGCGGGGGGTCCCTTGGACAATGAGCAGTTCTTC.

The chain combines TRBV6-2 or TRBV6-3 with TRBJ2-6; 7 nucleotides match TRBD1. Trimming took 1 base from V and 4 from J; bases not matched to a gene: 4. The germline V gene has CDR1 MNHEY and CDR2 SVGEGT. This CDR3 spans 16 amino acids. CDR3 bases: TGTGCCAGCAGTTACTTTCAGGGGGTCGGGGCCAACGTCCTGACTTTC. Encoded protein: CASSYFQGVGANVLTF.

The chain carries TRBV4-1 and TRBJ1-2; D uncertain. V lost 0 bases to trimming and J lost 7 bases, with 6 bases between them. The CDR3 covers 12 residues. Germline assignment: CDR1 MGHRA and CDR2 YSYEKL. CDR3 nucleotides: TGCGCCAGCAGCCAAGATCACACTGGCTACACCTTC. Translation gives CASSQDHTGYTF.

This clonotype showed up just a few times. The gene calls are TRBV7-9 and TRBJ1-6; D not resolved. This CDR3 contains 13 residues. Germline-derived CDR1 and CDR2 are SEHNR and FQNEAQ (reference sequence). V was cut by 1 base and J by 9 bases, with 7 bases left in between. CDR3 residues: CASSLDGFSPLHF. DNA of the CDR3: TGTGCCAGCAGCTTAGATGGGTTTTCACCCCTCCACTTT.

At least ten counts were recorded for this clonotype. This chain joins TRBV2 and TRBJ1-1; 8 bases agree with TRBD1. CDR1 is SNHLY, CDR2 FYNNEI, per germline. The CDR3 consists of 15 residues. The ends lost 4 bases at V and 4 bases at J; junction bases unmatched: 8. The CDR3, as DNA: TGTGCCAGCAGTGCAAGGCGAACAGGGGGCACTGAAGCTTTCTTT. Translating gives CASSARRTGGTEAFF.

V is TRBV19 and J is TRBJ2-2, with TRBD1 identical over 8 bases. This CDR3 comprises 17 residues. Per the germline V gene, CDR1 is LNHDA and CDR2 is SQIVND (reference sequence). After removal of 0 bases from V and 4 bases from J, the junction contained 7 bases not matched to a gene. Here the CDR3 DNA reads TGTGCCAGTAGTATAGATCGTTGGACAGGGAGCACCGGGGAGCTGTTTTTT. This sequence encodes CASSIDRWTGSTGELFF.

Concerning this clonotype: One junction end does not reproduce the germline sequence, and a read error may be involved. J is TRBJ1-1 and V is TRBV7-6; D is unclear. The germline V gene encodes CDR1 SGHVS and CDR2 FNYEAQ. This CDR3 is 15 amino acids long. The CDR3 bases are TGTGTCAGCAGCTTAGTGTTAGGGTTGAACACTGAAGCTTTCTTT. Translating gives CVSSLVLGLNTEAFF.